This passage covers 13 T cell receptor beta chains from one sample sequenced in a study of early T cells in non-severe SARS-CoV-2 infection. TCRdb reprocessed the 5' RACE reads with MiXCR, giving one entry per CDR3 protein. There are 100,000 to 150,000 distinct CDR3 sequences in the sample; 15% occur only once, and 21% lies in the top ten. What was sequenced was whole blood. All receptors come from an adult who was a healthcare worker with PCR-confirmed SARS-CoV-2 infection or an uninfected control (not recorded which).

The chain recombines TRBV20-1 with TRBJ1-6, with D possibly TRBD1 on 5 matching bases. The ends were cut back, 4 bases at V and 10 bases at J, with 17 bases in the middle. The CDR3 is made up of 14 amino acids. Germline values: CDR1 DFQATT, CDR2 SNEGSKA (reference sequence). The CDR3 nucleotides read TGCAGTGCTAAAAGAGGAGGGACTGGATCACCCCTCCACTTT. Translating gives CSAKRGGTGSPLHF.

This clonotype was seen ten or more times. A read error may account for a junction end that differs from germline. The CDR3 loop reads CASSLGGNYGYTF. CDR3 sequence (DNA): TGTGCCAGCAGCTTAGGCGGTAACTATGGCTACACCTTC. This chain connects TRBV12-3 or TRBV12-4 to TRBJ1-2; D gene ambiguous. CDR3 size: 13 residues.

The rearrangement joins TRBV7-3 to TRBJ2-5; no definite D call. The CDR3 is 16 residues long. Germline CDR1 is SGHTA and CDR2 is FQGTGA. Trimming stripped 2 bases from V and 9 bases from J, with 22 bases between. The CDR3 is CASSLRPPGPPKAQYF. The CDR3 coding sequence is TGTGCCAGCAGCTTACGCCCCCCCGGACCTCCAAAGGCCCAGTACTTC. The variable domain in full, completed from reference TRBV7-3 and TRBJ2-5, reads GAGVSQTPSNKVTEKGKYVELRCDPISGHTALYWYRQSLGQGPEFLIYFQGTGAADDSGLPNDRFFAVRPEGSVSTLKIQRTERGDSAVYLCASSLRPPGPPKAQYFGPGTRLLVL.

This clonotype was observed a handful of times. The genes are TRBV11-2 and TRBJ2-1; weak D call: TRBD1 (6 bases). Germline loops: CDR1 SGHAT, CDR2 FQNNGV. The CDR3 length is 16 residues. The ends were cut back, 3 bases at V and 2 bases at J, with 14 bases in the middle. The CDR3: CASSFTGTLPYNEQFF. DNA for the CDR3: TGTGCCAGCAGCTTTACCGGGACACTTCCCTACAATGAGCAGTTCTTC. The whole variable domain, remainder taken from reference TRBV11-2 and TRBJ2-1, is EAGVAQSPRYKIIEKRQSVAFWCNPISGHATLYWYQQILGQGPKLLIQFQNNGVVDDSQLPKDRFSAERLKGVDSTLKIQPAKLEDSAVYLCASSFTGTLPYNEQFFGPGTRLTVL.

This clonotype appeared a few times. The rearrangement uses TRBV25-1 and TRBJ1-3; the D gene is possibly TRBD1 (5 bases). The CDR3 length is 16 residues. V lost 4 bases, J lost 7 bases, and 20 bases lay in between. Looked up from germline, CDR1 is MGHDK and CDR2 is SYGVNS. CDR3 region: CASSGLTPPWGNTIYF. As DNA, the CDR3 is TGTGCCAGCAGTGGCCTGACACCACCATGGGGCAACACCATATATTTT.

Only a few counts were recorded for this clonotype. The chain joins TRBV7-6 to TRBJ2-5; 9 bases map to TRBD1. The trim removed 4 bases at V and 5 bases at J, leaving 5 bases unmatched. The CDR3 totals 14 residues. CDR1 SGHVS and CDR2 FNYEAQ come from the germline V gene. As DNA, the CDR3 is TGTGCCAGCAGCTCGGGACAGGGTTATGAGACCCAGTACTTC. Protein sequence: CASSSGQGYETQYF.

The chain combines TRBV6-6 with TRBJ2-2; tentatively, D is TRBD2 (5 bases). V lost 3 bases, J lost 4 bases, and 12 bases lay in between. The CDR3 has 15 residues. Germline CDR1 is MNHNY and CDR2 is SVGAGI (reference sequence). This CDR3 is CASSYSAGITGELFF. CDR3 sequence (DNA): TGTGCCAGCAGTTATTCCGCGGGCATCACCGGGGAGCTGTTTTTT.

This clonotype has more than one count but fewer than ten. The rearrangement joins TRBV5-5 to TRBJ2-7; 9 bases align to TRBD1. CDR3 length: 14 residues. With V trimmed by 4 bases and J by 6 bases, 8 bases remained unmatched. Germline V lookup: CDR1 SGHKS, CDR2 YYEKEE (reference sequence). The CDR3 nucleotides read TGTGCCAGCAGCCCCGGGACAGGGATGGGCGAGCAGTACTTC. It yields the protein CASSPGTGMGEQYF.

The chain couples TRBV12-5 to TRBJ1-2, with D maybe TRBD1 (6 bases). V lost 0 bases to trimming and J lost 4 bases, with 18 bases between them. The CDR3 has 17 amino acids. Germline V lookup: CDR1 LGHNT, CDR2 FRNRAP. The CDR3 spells CASGLVLLQGKLYGYTF. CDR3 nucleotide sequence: TGTGCTAGTGGTTTGGTACTACTACAGGGTAAACTCTATGGCTACACCTTC.

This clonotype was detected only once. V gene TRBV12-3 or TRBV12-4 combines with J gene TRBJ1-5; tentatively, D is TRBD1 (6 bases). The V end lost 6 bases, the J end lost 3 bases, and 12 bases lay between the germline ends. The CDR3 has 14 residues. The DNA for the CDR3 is TGTGCCAGCAGCCGGCAGGGGAACAATCAGCCCCAGCATTTT. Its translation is CASSRQGNNQPQHF.

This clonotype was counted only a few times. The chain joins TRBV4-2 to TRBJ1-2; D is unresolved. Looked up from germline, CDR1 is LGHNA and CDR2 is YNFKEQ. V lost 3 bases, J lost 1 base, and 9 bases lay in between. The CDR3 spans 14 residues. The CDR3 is CASSHPQDNYGYTF. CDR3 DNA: TGTGCCAGCAGCCACCCCCAGGATAACTATGGCTACACCTTC.

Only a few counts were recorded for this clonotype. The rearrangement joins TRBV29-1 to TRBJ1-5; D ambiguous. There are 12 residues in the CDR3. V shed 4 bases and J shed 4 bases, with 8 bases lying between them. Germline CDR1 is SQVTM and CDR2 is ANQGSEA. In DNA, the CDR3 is TGCAGCGTTGTCTTGGGGAATCAGCCCCAGCATTTT. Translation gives CSVVLGNQPQHF.

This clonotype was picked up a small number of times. CDR3 loop: CASNTGTSRGNEQFF. The CDR3 region has the DNA TGTGCCAGCAACACCGGTACCTCCCGGGGCAATGAGCAGTTCTTC. The chain combines TRBV13 with TRBJ2-1; possible D gene TRBD2, 5 bases. The CDR3 contains 15 residues. The ends were cut back, 7 bases at V and 6 bases at J, with 19 bases in the middle. Per germline, CDR1 PRHDT and CDR2 FYEKMQ (reference sequence).